This T cell receptor beta chain was captured by sequencing in a study of T cells in Graves' hyperthyroidism and ophthalmopathy. Amplification of TCR beta CDR3 regions was performed using RNA transcripts as template. First-round RT-PCR with HTBI primers amplified the TCR CDR3 region. Via MiXCR, TCRdb re-called the multiplex PCR reads, giving one row per CDR3 protein. This repertoire shows hundreds of thousands of distinct CDR3 sequences, 45% found once; its top ten account for less than 9%. Germline lookup yields CDR1 MNHEY and CDR2 SVGAGI. This CDR3 is built from 13 residues. V lost 5 bases, J lost 6 bases, and 8 bases lay in between.

Sequences were obtained from peripheral blood or thyroid tissue (not recorded which). The receptor was isolated from an adult man with Graves' disease, either hyperthyroidism or ophthalmopathy (not recorded which). The chain joins TRBV6-5 to TRBJ1-6; D uncertain. CDR3 nucleotides: TGTGCCAGCAGTGAAAACCCTAATTCACCCCTCCACTTT. Its protein product is CASSENPNSPLHF.